This T cell receptor (beta chain) was captured in a study of identical twins. Template switching introduced a universal primer site, and the cDNA bore unique molecular identifiers. From the 5' RACE reads, TCRdb called clonotypes with MiXCR, one entry per CDR3 protein. The sample has hundreds of thousands of distinct CDR3 sequences, 9% to 15% seen once. This clonotype was counted at least ten times. Its target is not known. General study findings and limits: Models predicted too little out-of-frame TCR alpha sharing in monozygotic twins. Researchers caution that invariant MAIT and iNKT cells could partly confound zero-insertion analyses.

The CDR3 runs 16 residues. CDR1 and CDR2 from the germline V gene are MGHDK and SYGVNS. V was pared by 3 bases and J by 0 bases, with 11 bases between. This sample also belongs to another study, concerning yellow fever vaccine responses in identical twins. That report notes: Twins reportedly mounted vaccine T cell responses that seemed partly convergent, partly personalized.

This clonotype was sampled from a woman aged 18 to 35 in good health. Sequencing was done on a sample of PBMCs. The rearrangement uses TRBV25-1 and TRBJ1-4, with D hard to call. The CDR3 DNA is TGTGCCAGCAGTGAGGATTACAGCCCAACTAATGAAAAACTGTTTTTT. This gives the protein CASSEDYSPTNEKLFF.